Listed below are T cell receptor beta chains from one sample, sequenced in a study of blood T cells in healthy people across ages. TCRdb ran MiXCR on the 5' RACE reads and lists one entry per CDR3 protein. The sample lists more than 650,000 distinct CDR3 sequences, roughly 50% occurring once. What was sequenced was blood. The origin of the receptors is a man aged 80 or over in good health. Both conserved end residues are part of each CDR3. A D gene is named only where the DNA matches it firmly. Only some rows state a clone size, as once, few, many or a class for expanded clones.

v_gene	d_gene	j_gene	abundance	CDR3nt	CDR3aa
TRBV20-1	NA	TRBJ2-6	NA	TGCAGTGCTGATCCCAGGGGTTCTGGGGCCAACGTCCTGACTTTC	CSADPRGSGANVLTF
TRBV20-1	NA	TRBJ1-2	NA	TGCAGTGCTAGAACTGTGTATGGCTACACCTTC	CSARTVYGYTF
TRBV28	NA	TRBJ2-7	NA	TGTGCCAGCAGTCTCCCCACTAGAGCCATCCCATCCTACGAGCAGTACTTC	CASSLPTRAIPSYEQYF
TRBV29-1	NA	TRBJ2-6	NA	TGCAGCGTTGATAGGTTGGAAGGGGCCAACGTCCTGACTTTC	CSVDRLEGANVLTF
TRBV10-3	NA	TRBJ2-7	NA	TGTGCCATCAGTGAGGACTACTACGAGCAGTACTTC	CAISEDYYEQYF
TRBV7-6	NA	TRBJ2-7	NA	TGTGCCAGCAGCTTAGCTAGCGGCCCCTACGAGCAGTACTTC	CASSLASGPYEQYF
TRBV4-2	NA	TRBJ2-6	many	TGTGCCAGCAGCCAAGGATCCTCCCCTGGGGCCAACGTCCTGACTTTC	CASSQGSSPGANVLTF
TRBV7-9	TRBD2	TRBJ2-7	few	TGTGCCAGCAGCTCGGGGGAGGGCCTAATCGACGAGCAGTACTTC	CASSSGEGLIDEQYF
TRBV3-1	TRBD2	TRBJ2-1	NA	TGTGCCAGCAGCCCCAGTGGAGCGGGGATGTACAATGAGCAGTTCTTC	CASSPSGAGMYNEQFF
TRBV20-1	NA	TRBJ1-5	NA	TGCAGTGCTAGAGATAGGGGACACTCCAGCAATCAGCCCCAGCATTTT	CSARDRGHSSNQPQHF
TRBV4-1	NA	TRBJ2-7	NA	TGCGCCAGCAGCCCCACGCTTATATTAAAGGACGAGCAGTACTTC	CASSPTLILKDEQYF
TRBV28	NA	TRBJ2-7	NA	TGTGCCAGCAGTGAAAGCGGCCTTAGCTCCTACAATGAGCAGTACTTC	CASSESGLSSYNEQYF